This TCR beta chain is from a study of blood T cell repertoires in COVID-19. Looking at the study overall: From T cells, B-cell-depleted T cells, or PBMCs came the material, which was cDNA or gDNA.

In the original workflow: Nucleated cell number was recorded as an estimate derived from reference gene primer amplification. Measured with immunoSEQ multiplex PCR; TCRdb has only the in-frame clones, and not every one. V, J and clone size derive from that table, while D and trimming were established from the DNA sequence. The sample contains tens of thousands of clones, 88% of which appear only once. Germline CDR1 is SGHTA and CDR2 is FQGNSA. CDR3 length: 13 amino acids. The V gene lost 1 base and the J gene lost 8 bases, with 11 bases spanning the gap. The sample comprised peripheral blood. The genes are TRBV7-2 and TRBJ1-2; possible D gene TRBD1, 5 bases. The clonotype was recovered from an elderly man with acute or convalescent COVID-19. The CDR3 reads CASSLDGARGYTF. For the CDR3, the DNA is TGTGCCAGCAGCTTAGATGGGGCGCGGGGCTACACCTTC.